Included here is one T cell receptor (beta chain) sequence, with context. The entry originates in a study of CD8 T cells in Susac syndrome. It was with random hexamers that 0.5 to 1 ug RNA was reverse transcribed. Amplification of TCR beta CDR3 was carried out by immunoSEQ multiplex PCR, which covered 54 Vbeta and 13 Jbeta segments. TCRdb re-analysed the immunoSEQ multiplex PCR reads in MiXCR, keeping a single row per CDR3 protein. The profile covers 150,000 to 200,000 distinct CDR3 sequences, with nearly 95% appearing a single time and about 0.096% taken by the ten largest. The sequence was obtained from a human donor with multiple sclerosis. Sequencing used CD4+ T cells from PBMCs.

For the CDR3, the DNA is TGTGCCAGCAGTGAACTAACTAGTTGGGATACGCAGTATTTT. Its translation: CASSELTSWDTQYF. This chain uses TRBV2 with TRBJ2-3, with D perhaps TRBD2 (5 bases). V lost 2 bases to trimming and J lost 6 bases, with 12 bases between them. The CDR3 contains 14 residues. In germline, CDR1 is SNHLY, CDR2 FYNNEI.